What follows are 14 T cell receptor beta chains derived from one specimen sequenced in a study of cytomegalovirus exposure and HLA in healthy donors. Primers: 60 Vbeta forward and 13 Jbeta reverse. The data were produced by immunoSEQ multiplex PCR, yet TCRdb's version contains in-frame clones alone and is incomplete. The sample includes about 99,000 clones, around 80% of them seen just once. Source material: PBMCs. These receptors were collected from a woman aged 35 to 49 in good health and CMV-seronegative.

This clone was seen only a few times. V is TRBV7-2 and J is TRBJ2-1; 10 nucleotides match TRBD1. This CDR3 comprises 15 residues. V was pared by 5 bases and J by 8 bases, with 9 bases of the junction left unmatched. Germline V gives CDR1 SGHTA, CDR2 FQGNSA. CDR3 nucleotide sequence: TGTGCCAGCAGCGTAGGGACAGGGGATCGGTATGAGCAGTTCTTC. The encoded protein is CASSVGTGDRYEQFF.

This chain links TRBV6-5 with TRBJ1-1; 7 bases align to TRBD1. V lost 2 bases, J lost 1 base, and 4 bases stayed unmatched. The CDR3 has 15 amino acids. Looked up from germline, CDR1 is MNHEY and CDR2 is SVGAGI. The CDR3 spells CASSYRQGQNTEAFF. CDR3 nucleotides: TGTGCCAGCAGTTACCGACAGGGACAGAACACTGAAGCTTTCTTT.

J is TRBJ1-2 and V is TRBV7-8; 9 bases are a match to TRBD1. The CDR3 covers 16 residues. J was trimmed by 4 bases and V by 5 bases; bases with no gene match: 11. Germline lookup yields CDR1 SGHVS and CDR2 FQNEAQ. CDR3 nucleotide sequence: TGTGCCAGCAGCCGAGGGGGACAGGGCTCCGGCTATGGCTACACCTTC. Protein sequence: CASSRGGQGSGYGYTF.

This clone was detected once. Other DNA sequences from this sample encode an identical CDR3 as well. Written as DNA, the CDR3 is TGCAGCGTTGGTCATAACTATGGCTACACCTTC. Amino acids: CSVGHNYGYTF. This sequence joins TRBV29-1 and TRBJ1-2; D not resolved. V was cut by 4 bases and J by 1 base, with 4 bases left in between. Germline V gives CDR1 SQVTM, CDR2 ANQGSEA. The CDR3 is 11 amino acids.

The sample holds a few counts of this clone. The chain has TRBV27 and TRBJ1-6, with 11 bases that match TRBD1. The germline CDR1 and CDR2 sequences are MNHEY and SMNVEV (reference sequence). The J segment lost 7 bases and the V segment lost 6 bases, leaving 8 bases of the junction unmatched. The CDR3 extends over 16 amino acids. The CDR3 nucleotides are TGTGCCAGCAGGACTAACTGGGACAGGGGGAATTCACCCCTCCACTTT. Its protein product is CASRTNWDRGNSPLHF.

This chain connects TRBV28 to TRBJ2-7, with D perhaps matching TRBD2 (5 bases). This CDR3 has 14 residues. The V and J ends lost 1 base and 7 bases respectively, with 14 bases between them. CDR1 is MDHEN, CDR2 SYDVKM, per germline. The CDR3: CASSLFVSAKEQYF. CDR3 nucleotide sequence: TGTGCCAGCAGTTTATTTGTTAGCGCCAAAGAGCAGTACTTC.

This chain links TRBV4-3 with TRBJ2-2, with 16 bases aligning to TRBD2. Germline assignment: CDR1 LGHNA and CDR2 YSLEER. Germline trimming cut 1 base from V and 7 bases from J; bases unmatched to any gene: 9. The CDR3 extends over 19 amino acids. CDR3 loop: CASSQGKGLAGGPNGELFF. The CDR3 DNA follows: TGCGCCAGCAGCCAAGGGAAGGGACTAGCGGGAGGGCCGAACGGGGAGCTGTTTTTT.

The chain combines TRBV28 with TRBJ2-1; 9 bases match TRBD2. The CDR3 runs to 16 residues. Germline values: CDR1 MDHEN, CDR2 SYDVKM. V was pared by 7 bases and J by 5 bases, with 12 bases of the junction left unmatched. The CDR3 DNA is TGTGCCAGCACCTCAAGGTTACTAGCGGGCCACAATGAGCAGTTCTTC. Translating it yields CASTSRLLAGHNEQFF. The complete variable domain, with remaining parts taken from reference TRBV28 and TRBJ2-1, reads DVKVTQSSRYLVKRTGEKVFLECVQDMDHENMFWYRQDPGLGLRLIYFSYDVKMKEKGDIPEGYSVSREKKERFSLILESASTNQTSMYLCASTSRLLAGHNEQFFGPGTRLTVL.

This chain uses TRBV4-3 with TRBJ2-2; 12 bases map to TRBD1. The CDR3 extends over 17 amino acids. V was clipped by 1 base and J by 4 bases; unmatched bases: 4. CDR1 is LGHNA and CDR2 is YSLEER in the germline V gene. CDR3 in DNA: TGCGCCAGCAGCCAAGGGGGGACAGGGGGCAGCACCGGGGAGCTGTTTTTT. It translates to CASSQGGTGGSTGELFF.

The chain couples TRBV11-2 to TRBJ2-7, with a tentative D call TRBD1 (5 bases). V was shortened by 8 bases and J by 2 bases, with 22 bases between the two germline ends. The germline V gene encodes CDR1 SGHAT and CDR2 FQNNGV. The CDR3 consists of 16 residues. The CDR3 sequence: CASVKETVSLTYEQYF. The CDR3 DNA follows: TGTGCCAGCGTAAAAGAGACAGTTTCACTCACCTACGAGCAGTACTTC.

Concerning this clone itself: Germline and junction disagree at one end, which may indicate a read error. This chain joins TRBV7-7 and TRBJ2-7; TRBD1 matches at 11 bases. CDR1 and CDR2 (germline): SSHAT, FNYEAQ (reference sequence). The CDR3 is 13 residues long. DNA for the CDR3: TGTGCTAGCAGCTTGGGACAGGGGGGGGAGCAGTACTTC. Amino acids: CASSLGQGGEQYF.

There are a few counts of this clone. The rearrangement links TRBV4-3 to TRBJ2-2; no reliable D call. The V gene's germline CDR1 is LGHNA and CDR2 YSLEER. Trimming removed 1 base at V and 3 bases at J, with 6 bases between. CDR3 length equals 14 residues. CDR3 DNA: TGCGCCAGCAGCCAAGCCCCTGACACCGGGGAGCTGTTTTTT. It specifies CASSQAPDTGELFF.

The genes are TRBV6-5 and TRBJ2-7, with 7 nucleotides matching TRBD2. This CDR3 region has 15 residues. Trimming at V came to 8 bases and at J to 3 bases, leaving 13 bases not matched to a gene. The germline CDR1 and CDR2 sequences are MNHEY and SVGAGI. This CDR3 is CASASSRGGSYEQYF. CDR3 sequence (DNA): TGTGCCAGCGCGTCTAGTCGCGGGGGTAGCTACGAGCAGTACTTC.

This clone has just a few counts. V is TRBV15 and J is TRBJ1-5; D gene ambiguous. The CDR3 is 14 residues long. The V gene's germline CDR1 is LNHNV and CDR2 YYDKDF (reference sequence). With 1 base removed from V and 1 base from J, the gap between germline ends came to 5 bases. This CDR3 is CATSRGQSNQPQHF. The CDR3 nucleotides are TGTGCCACCAGCAGAGGTCAGAGCAATCAGCCCCAGCATTTT.